The clone carrying this T cell receptor (beta chain) was observed a few times. What it binds is unknown. The record originates from a study of cytomegalovirus exposure and HLA in healthy donors. Study details: An earlier analysis found around 120 million unique TCR beta sequences from around 180 million T cells. Whole-study findings and limits: Among the CMV-associated chains, a few were confirmed in vitro as specific for CMV antigens. A reported reduction in N-insertions relative to the approximately 600-donor mean was seen in an Asian-associated ancestry cluster in a later analysis.

PCR amplification relied on 60 Vbeta primers (plus 13 Jbeta primers). Assay used: immunoSEQ multiplex PCR; TCRdb lists only in-frame clones, some missing. The table shows more than 90,000 clones, with 60% to 75% occurring only once. This receptor was taken from a woman between 40 and 55 years old in good health and CMV-seronegative. The sample was PBMCs.

The CDR3 reads CASSAQGGQPQHF. In nucleotides, the CDR3 is TGTGCCAGTAGTGCGCAGGGAGGACAGCCCCAGCATTTT. The chain uses TRBV19 and TRBJ1-5; D is perhaps TRBD1 (5 bases). Looked up from germline, CDR1 is LNHDA and CDR2 is SQIVND (reference sequence). V dropped 5 bases and J dropped 7 bases, with 12 bases sitting between them. CDR3 length: 13 residues.